These 31 T cell receptor beta chains share one sample of origin, sequenced in a study of control samples from healthy donors and cancer patients. This table comes from immunoSEQ multiplex PCR, and its TCRdb copy is limited to in-frame clones, with some not included. The sample consists of about 130,000 clones, almost 95% of them appearing once. The sample taken for sequencing was PBMCs. All receptors come from a man of 80 years or more with head and neck cancer.

The chain joins TRBV20-1 to TRBJ2-7; weak D call: TRBD2 (5 bases). This CDR3 is 15 amino acids long. The V end was cut by 3 bases, the J end by 0 bases, with 15 bases between. The germline V gene has CDR1 DFQATT and CDR2 SNEGSKA (reference sequence). This chain's CDR3 is CSASAGIRSSYEQYF. CDR3 DNA: TGCAGTGCTAGTGCCGGGATCAGAAGCTCCTACGAGCAGTACTTC.

The CDR3 reads CASSLQGMNTEAFF. CDR3 bases: TGTGCCAGCAGCTTACAGGGGATGAACACTGAAGCTTTCTTT. The V call is TRBV7-9, the J call TRBJ1-1, with D maybe TRBD1 (6 bases). The germline V gene encodes CDR1 SEHNR and CDR2 FQNEAQ (reference sequence). Trimming took 2 bases from V and 0 from J, leaving 7 bases between them. The CDR3 has 14 residues.

V and J are TRBV6-6 and TRBJ2-4; D possibly corresponds to TRBD2 (6 bases). The CDR3 runs to 12 residues. Germline V gene data show CDR1 as MNHNY and CDR2 as SVGAGI (reference sequence). V lost 8 bases to trimming and J lost 3 bases, with 8 bases between them. The CDR3 sequence is CASARGKNIQYF. CDR3 bases: TGTGCCAGCGCGCGGGGCAAAAACATTCAGTACTTC.

The chain is built from TRBV15 and TRBJ2-2, with a weak D call TRBD1 (6 bases). The ends were cut back, 0 bases at V and 0 bases at J, with 8 bases in the middle. CDR1 is LNHNV, CDR2 YYDKDF, per germline (reference sequence). The CDR3 covers 16 residues. For the CDR3, the DNA is TGTGCCACCAGCAGAGAGACAGGTTCGAACACCGGGGAGCTGTTTTTT. Protein sequence: CATSRETGSNTGELFF.

V usage is TRBV9 and J usage is TRBJ2-3; 12 bases agree with TRBD2. V dropped 0 bases and J dropped 0; count of bases not matched to a gene: 5. From germline, CDR1 is SGDLS and CDR2 YYNGEE. This CDR3 contains 18 residues. The DNA of the CDR3 is TGTGCCAGCAGCGTAGGGCTAGCGGGAGGGCCTAGCACAGATACGCAGTATTTT. It is translated as CASSVGLAGGPSTDTQYF. Supplemented by reference TRBV9 and TRBJ2-3, the full variable domain reads DSGVTQTPKHLITATGQRVTLRCSPRSGDLSVYWYQQSLDQGLQFLIQYYNGEERAKGNILERFSAQQFPDLHSELNLSSLELGDSALYFCASSVGLAGGPSTDTQYFGPGTRLTVL.

The chain couples TRBV5-1 to TRBJ1-2; D may be TRBD1 (5 bases). The germline V gene encodes CDR1 SGHRS and CDR2 YFSETQ. With 0 bases removed from V and 3 bases from J, the gap between germline ends came to 15 bases. This CDR3 is 16 amino acids long. The CDR3: CASSLVVGALDYGYTF. The CDR3 DNA is TGCGCCAGCAGCTTGGTGGTCGGGGCGCTGGACTATGGCTACACCTTC.

The chain uses TRBV19 and TRBJ2-6, with D possibly matching TRBD2 (5 bases). Trimming stripped 6 bases from V and 4 bases from J, with 13 bases between. The CDR3 spans 15 residues. Germline CDR1 reads LNHDA; CDR2 reads SQIVND (reference sequence). The CDR3 protein is CASREGASGANVLTF. CDR3 nucleotide sequence: TGTGCCAGTAGAGAGGGCGCCAGCGGGGCCAACGTCCTGACTTTC.

This chain connects TRBV19 to TRBJ1-3; no clear D gene. The CDR3 has 14 residues. Germline lookup yields CDR1 LNHDA and CDR2 SQIVND (reference sequence). With 7 bases removed from V and 0 bases from J, the gap between germline ends came to 10 bases. The CDR3 nucleotides are TGTGCCAGTAACAGTTTCAGCTCTGGAAACACCATATATTTT. Residues: CASNSFSSGNTIYF.

The count of this clone is one. This sequence joins TRBV12-3 or TRBV12-4 and TRBJ2-7; D is uncertain. V shed 1 base and J shed 9 bases, with 7 bases lying between them. The CDR3 extends over 11 amino acids. The CDR3 here is CASSLVSLQYF. The CDR3 bases are TGTGCCAGCAGTTTAGTTTCCTTGCAGTACTTC.

The CDR3 sequence: CASSLDRDRGAYEQYF. CDR3 sequence (DNA): TGTGCCAGCAGCCTCGACCGGGACAGGGGGGCCTACGAGCAGTACTTC. The chain couples TRBV3-1 (or the pseudogene TRBV3-2) to TRBJ2-7; 11 nucleotides match TRBD1. This CDR3 comprises 16 residues. CDR1 is LGHDT and CDR2 is YNNKEL in the germline V gene (reference sequence). The junction had 7 bases not matched to a gene; V was cut back by 4 bases and J by 2 bases.

CDR3 sequence (DNA): TGCGCCAGCAGCCCTTCTAGCGGGGGCGGCCAAGAGACCCAGTACTTC. Translated: CASSPSSGGGQETQYF. The chain links TRBV5-1 to TRBJ2-5; 10 bases map to TRBD2. Germline CDR1 is SGHRS and CDR2 is YFSETQ. V gave up 4 bases and J gave up 1 base; unmatched junction bases: 7. This CDR3 spans 16 amino acids.

The V gene is TRBV7-8, the J gene TRBJ2-5; 8 bases are a match to TRBD1. The junction had 5 bases not matched to a gene; V was cut back by 4 bases and J by 4 bases. The CDR3 sequence is 14 residues long. Germline loops: CDR1 SGHVS, CDR2 FQNEAQ. The CDR3 protein is CASSSRQGPETQYF. In nucleotides, the CDR3 is TGTGCCAGCAGCTCCCGACAGGGGCCAGAGACCCAGTACTTC.

This chain connects TRBV7-2 to TRBJ2-7; D might be TRBD1 or TRBD2, each matching 5 bases. CDR1 and CDR2 from the germline V gene are SGHTA and FQGNSA. Trimming removed 4 bases from V and 1 base from J, with 20 bases in between. This CDR3 is built from 17 residues. CDR3 region: CASSSTRGGIYSYEQYF. CDR3 DNA sequence: TGTGCCAGCAGCTCTACTCGTGGGGGTATTTATTCCTACGAGCAGTACTTC.

The chain couples TRBV30 to TRBJ2-7; D gene ambiguous. Deletions cut 3 bases from V and 5 bases from J, with 8 bases between. This CDR3 has 11 residues. Germline V lookup: CDR1 GTSNPN, CDR2 SVGIG (reference sequence). CDR3 sequence: CAWSKQNEQYF. In nucleotides, the CDR3 is TGTGCCTGGAGCAAACAAAACGAGCAGTACTTC.

The chain carries TRBV6-6 and TRBJ1-3; D may be TRBD1 (5 bases). The CDR3 contains 17 residues. Trimming shortened V by 5 bases and J by 0 bases, and 17 bases separated the two germline ends. Germline V gene sequence: CDR1 MNHNY, CDR2 SVGAGI (reference sequence). The CDR3 loop is CASSPHGGKSSGNTIYF. The CDR3 DNA reads TGTGCCAGCAGTCCCCATGGGGGAAAGAGCTCTGGAAACACCATATATTTT.

The gene calls are TRBV4-1 and TRBJ1-1, with D possibly TRBD1 on 5 matching bases. Trimming took off 4 bases at V and 4 bases at J, with 16 bases between the two ends. Germline V gene sequence: CDR1 MGHRA, CDR2 YSYEKL. The CDR3 length is 15 residues. The CDR3 sequence is CASSLRGVGATEAFF. The CDR3 nucleotides are TGCGCCAGCAGCCTCCGAGGGGTAGGGGCCACTGAAGCTTTCTTT.

V gene TRBV7-8 combines with J gene TRBJ2-5; TRBD2 matches 10 bases. The germline V gene has CDR1 SGHVS and CDR2 FQNEAQ. J gave up 3 bases and V 4 bases, and 14 bases lay outside the gene matches. This CDR3 is built from 18 residues. Here the CDR3 reads CASSSRESGRVLKETQYF. The CDR3 DNA reads as TGTGCCAGCAGCTCCCGGGAGAGCGGGAGGGTCCTCAAAGAGACCCAGTACTTC.

This rearrangement joins TRBV28 to TRBJ1-6, with 7 bases that match TRBD1. Germline V lookup: CDR1 MDHEN, CDR2 SYDVKM. J was trimmed by 2 bases and V by 6 bases; bases with no gene match: 4. The CDR3 totals 15 residues. The CDR3 DNA reads TGTGCCAGCAGCCAGACAGGGACCTATAATTCACCCCTCCACTTT. This sequence encodes CASSQTGTYNSPLHF. The full variable domain, its missing parts supplied by reference TRBV28 and TRBJ1-6, is DVKVTQSSRYLVKRTGEKVFLECVQDMDHENMFWYRQDPGLGLRLIYFSYDVKMKEKGDIPEGYSVSREKKERFSLILESASTNQTSMYLCASSQTGTYNSPLHFGNGTRLTVT.

V usage is TRBV7-9 and J usage is TRBJ2-7, with D tentatively TRBD2 (5 bases). V dropped 5 bases and J dropped 2 bases, with 16 bases sitting between them. The germline CDR1 and CDR2 sequences are SEHNR and FQNEAQ (reference sequence). CDR3 length equals 15 residues. The CDR3 DNA reads as TGTGCCAGCAGCGCCCCCGCGACGGAGGCCTACGAGCAGTACTTC. Amino acids: CASSAPATEAYEQYF.

This rearrangement joins TRBV5-1 to TRBJ2-2; D unresolved. Trimming removed 0 bases at V and 5 bases at J, with 8 bases between. The CDR3 runs to 14 residues. Germline CDR1 SGHRS, CDR2 YFSETQ. Here the CDR3 DNA reads TGCGCCAGCAGCTTGGTTCCAGCAACCGGGGAGCTGTTTTTT. This gives the protein CASSLVPATGELFF.

The J gene is TRBJ2-1, the V gene TRBV9; 10 bases are a match to TRBD2. CDR3 size: 16 residues. J lost 0 bases, V lost 1 base, and 1 base had no gene match. Germline lookup yields CDR1 SGDLS and CDR2 YYNGEE. In nucleotides, the CDR3 is TGTGCCAGCAGCGTAACTAGCGGGGACTCCTACAATGAGCAGTTCTTC. Translation: CASSVTSGDSYNEQFF.

A single count supports this clone. The rearrangement joins TRBV9 to TRBJ2-3; D may be TRBD1 or TRBD2 (5 bases each). Deletions cut 1 base from V and 0 bases from J, with 18 bases between. This CDR3 comprises 18 residues. Germline CDR1 reads SGDLS; CDR2 reads YYNGEE. CDR3 sequence (DNA): TGTGCCAGCAGCGTACAGCTGGAGCGGTGGGGGAGCACAGATACGCAGTATTTT. Encoded protein: CASSVQLERWGSTDTQYF.

The J gene is TRBJ1-1, the V gene TRBV7-9; D gene uncertain. Looked up from germline, CDR1 is SEHNR and CDR2 is FQNEAQ (reference sequence). This CDR3 comprises 13 residues. V lost 0 bases and J lost 4, with 6 bases in between. The DNA of the CDR3 is TGTGCCAGCAGCTTAGCGGAAGGCACTGAAGCTTTCTTT. It yields the protein CASSLAEGTEAFF.

This chain uses TRBV18 with TRBJ1-2, with D unresolved. This CDR3 has 16 residues. Germline CDR1 reads KGHSH; CDR2 reads LQKENI. The V end was cut by 3 bases, the J end by 4 bases, with 18 bases between. The CDR3 sequence is CASSPGILEFVYGYTF. In DNA form, the CDR3 reads TGTGCCAGCTCACCCGGAATTCTGGAATTTGTCTATGGCTACACCTTC.

The J gene is TRBJ2-1, the V gene TRBV11-3; a weak D match, TRBD2 (5 bases). The CDR3 runs 12 residues. The V end was cut by 5 bases, the J end by 8 bases, with 10 bases between. The germline CDR1 and CDR2 sequences are SGHNT and YENEEA. The CDR3 DNA sequence: TGTGCCAGCAGCGGGAACGGGGATGAGCAGTTCTTC. It translates to CASSGNGDEQFF. Together with reference TRBV11-3 and TRBJ2-1, the CDR3 gives the full variable domain: EAGVVQSPRYKIIEKKQPVAFWCNPISGHNTLYWYLQNLGQGPELLIRYENEEAVDDSQLPKDRFSAERLKGVDSTLKIQPAELGDSAVYLCASSGNGDEQFFGPGTRLTVL.

V is TRBV7-8 and J is TRBJ2-3; a possible D gene is TRBD1 (6 bases). The CDR3 runs 16 residues. CDR1 and CDR2 (germline): SGHVS, FQNEAQ. V was clipped by 6 bases and J by 2 bases, with 18 bases between them. DNA of the CDR3: TGTGCCAGCAGGCGTGCGACAGGAAGCTTCACAGATACGCAGTATTTT. This gives the protein CASRRATGSFTDTQYF. Drawing the rest from reference TRBV7-8 and TRBJ2-3, the complete variable domain is GAGVSQSPRYKVAKRGQDVALRCDPISGHVSLFWYQQALGQGPEFLTYFQNEAQLDKSGLPSDRFFAERPEGSVSTLKIQRTQQEDSAVYLCASRRATGSFTDTQYFGPGTRLTVL.

CDR3 DNA sequence: TGTGCCGGAAGACAGGGGGGTTTAAGCACTGAAGCTTTCTTT. This gives the protein CAGRQGGLSTEAFF. The chain employs TRBV28 and TRBJ1-1, with TRBD1 matching 9 bases. The CDR3 covers 14 residues. Germline V CDR1 and CDR2: MDHEN, SYDVKM. Trimming cost V 11 bases and J 4 bases; bases outside gene matches: 11.

The chain has TRBV7-6 and TRBJ2-7; the match to TRBD2 covers 9 bases. Germline assignment: CDR1 SGHVS and CDR2 FNYEAQ. This CDR3 is 15 amino acids long. The V and J ends lost 5 bases and 4 bases, in that order; junction bases with no gene match: 9. In nucleotides, the CDR3 is TGTGCCAGCAGCCCCCGGCGGGAGGGCCGATACGAGCAGTACTTC. Its translation: CASSPRREGRYEQYF. Full variable domain (rest looked up from reference TRBV7-6 and TRBJ2-7): GAGVSQSPRYKVTKRGQDVALRCDPISGHVSLYWYRQALGQGPEFLTYFNYEAQQDKSGLPNDRFSAERPEGSISTLTIQRTEQRDSAMYRCASSPRREGRYEQYFGPGTRLTVT.

The gene calls are TRBV5-8 and TRBJ2-7; D gene ambiguous. CDR3 size: 10 residues. Germline lookup yields CDR1 SGHTS and CDR2 YDEGEE. The germline V and J ends were trimmed by 7 bases and 6 bases, with 8 bases remaining between them. The CDR3 region has the DNA TGTGCCAGCTCGGAGTTCGAGCAGTACTTC. It specifies CASSEFEQYF. Filled out from reference TRBV5-8 and TRBJ2-7, the complete variable domain reads EAGVTQSPTHLIKTRGQQATLRCSPISGHTSVYWYQQALGLGLQFLLWYDEGEERNRGNFPPRFSGRQFPNYSSELNVNALELEDSALYLCASSEFEQYFGPGTRLTVT.

This chain links TRBV10-3 with TRBJ1-6; D unclear. Per the germline V gene, CDR1 is ENHRY and CDR2 is SYGVKD. V was trimmed by 6 bases and J by 8 bases, leaving 14 bases between them. This CDR3 region has 14 residues. The DNA of the CDR3 is TGTGCCATCAGCAGGAATGGGCCCGATTCACCCCTCCACTTT. Residues: CAISRNGPDSPLHF.

This sequence joins TRBV5-1 and TRBJ2-3, with 7 nucleotides matching TRBD1. This CDR3 has 15 amino acids. Germline V gene data show CDR1 as SGHRS and CDR2 as YFSETQ. With 4 bases clipped from V and 5 bases from J, the junction kept 10 bases outside the gene matches. The CDR3, as DNA: TGCGCCAGCAGCCCTGCCGGGACAGCCGAAGATACGCAGTATTTT. This encodes CASSPAGTAEDTQYF.